A single count supports the clone carrying this TCR beta chain. This entry belongs to a study of blood T cell repertoires in COVID-19. Study details: Sites in the United States, Italy and Spain provided acute and convalescent COVID-19 samples. From T cells, B-cell-depleted T cells, or PBMCs came the material, which was cDNA or gDNA.

Enrollees, about 18 to 95 years old, lived in 24 US areas. In the study's own analysis: Estimated nucleated cell counts came from reference gene primer amplification. TCRdb's copy holds only in-frame clones and misses some; the assay was immunoSEQ multiplex PCR. The D gene and trimming were derived from the DNA, and the V and J assignments and clone size from that table. The table includes around 300,000 clones, about 93% detected once. The TCR was taken from a woman in her twenties or thirties who had recovered from COVID-19. Sequencing was done on a sample of PBMCs or T cells enriched from blood (not recorded which).

The CDR3 region has the DNA TGTGCCAGCTCACTTCGGGATTCAGAGACCCAGTACTTC. Protein product: CASSLRDSETQYF. The rearrangement links TRBV18 to TRBJ2-5, with D possibly matching TRBD2 (5 bases). V lost 4 bases and J 4 bases, leaving 10 bases between the germline ends. In germline, CDR1 is KGHSH, CDR2 LQKENI. This CDR3 has 13 amino acids.